Presented here are 11 T cell receptor beta chains from one specimen sequenced in a study of blood T cells in healthy people across ages. The use of a sample-barcoded 5' primer and a J-beta primer mix characterized a second PCR of roughly 7 to 11 cycles. TCRdb re-called the 5' RACE reads with MiXCR, one entry per CDR3 protein. The repertoire has hundreds of thousands of distinct CDR3 sequences, about a fifth of them found once; the top ten carry under 25%. The sequencing sample was made of blood. These receptors were collected from a man aged 65 to 85 in good health.

This clonotype was picked up a small number of times. This chain connects TRBV12-3 or TRBV12-4 to TRBJ1-4; TRBD1 aligns across 8 bases. V shed 6 bases, J shed 8 bases, and the junction held 8 bases outside the gene matches. The CDR3 loop spans 14 amino acids. The CDR3 region is CASRLTGAGEKLFF. The CDR3 nucleotides are TGTGCCAGCAGATTGACAGGGGCGGGCGAAAAACTGTTTTTT.

In this sample, this clonotype turned up a few times. The V gene is TRBV9, the J gene TRBJ1-4, with TRBD1 identical over 8 bases. The CDR3 sequence is 14 residues long. CDR1 and CDR2 (germline): SGDLS, YYNGEE. The V gene end was trimmed by 5 bases and the J gene end by 8 bases; junction bases not matched to a gene: 8. This CDR3 is CASSWGGTGEKLFF. CDR3 bases: TGTGCCAGCAGTTGGGGGGGGACAGGCGAAAAACTGTTTTTT.

V and J are TRBV12-3 or TRBV12-4 and TRBJ2-5, with D perhaps being TRBD1 or TRBD2 (5 bases each). With 7 bases removed from V and 5 bases from J, the gap between germline ends came to 20 bases. The CDR3 runs to 15 residues. CDR3 in DNA: TGTGCCAGCACTAAACGGGACGCTCTTAGGGAGACCCAGTACTTC. Amino acids: CASTKRDALRETQYF.

This chain connects TRBV24-1 to TRBJ2-3; D is possibly TRBD2 (6 bases). Between the trimmed V and J ends, which lost 4 bases and 9 bases, there was a span of 19 bases. In germline, CDR1 is KGHDR, CDR2 SFDVKD. The CDR3 totals 15 residues. The CDR3 is CATSDMGDFSDTQYF. The CDR3 DNA follows: TGTGCCACCAGTGACATGGGGGACTTTTCTGACACGCAGTATTTT.

This clonotype was seen only a few times. This chain links TRBV12-3 or TRBV12-4 with TRBJ2-3, with 12 nucleotides matching TRBD2. Germline trimming cut 7 bases from V and 5 bases from J; bases unmatched to any gene: 7. This CDR3 contains 15 residues. The CDR3 coding sequence is TGTGCCAGCACCCAACTAGCGGGGGGTGAAGATACGCAGTATTTT. Its protein product is CASTQLAGGEDTQYF.

CDR3 amino acids: CASGRGFTEAFF. Written as DNA, the CDR3 is TGTGCCAGCGGAAGGGGCTTCACTGAAGCTTTCTTT. V gene TRBV6-6 combines with J gene TRBJ1-1, with a tentative D call TRBD1 (5 bases). The CDR3 extends over 12 amino acids. Trimming removed 8 bases at V and 4 bases at J, with 11 bases between. Germline V gene sequence: CDR1 MNHNY, CDR2 SVGAGI (reference sequence).

This clonotype has only a few counts. This rearrangement joins TRBV20-1 to TRBJ1-1, with TRBD1 identical over 9 bases. CDR1 and CDR2 (germline): DFQATT, SNEGSKA (reference sequence). This CDR3 region has 14 residues. The junction had 6 bases not matched to a gene; V was cut back by 6 bases and J by 1 base. The DNA for the CDR3 is TGCAGTGCAGTTCCGGGACAGGGGAACACTGAAGCTTTCTTT. It specifies CSAVPGQGNTEAFF.

V and J are TRBV7-2 and TRBJ2-3; tentative D call: TRBD1 (6 bases). Per the germline V gene, CDR1 is SGHTA and CDR2 is FQGNSA. Trimming pared 4 bases from V and 9 bases from J, leaving 11 bases between. The CDR3 extends over 12 amino acids. In nucleotides, the CDR3 is TGTGCCAGCAGCTCGGACAGTTTGACGCAGTATTTT. This encodes CASSSDSLTQYF.

This clonotype appeared a few times. V is TRBV20-1 and J is TRBJ2-1, with D unclear. The CDR3 has 12 residues. Germline values: CDR1 DFQATT, CDR2 SNEGSKA (reference sequence). V shed 3 bases and J shed 5 bases, with 8 bases lying between them. The CDR3 is CSASWLNNEQFF. CDR3 sequence (DNA): TGCAGTGCTAGTTGGCTTAACAATGAGCAGTTCTTC.

Turning to this clonotype: The final CDR3 position lacks the conserved phenylalanine or tryptophan, pointing to a likely read error. The chain employs TRBV29-1 and TRBJ1-2; no clear D. CDR3 size: 12 residues. The ends were cut back, 4 bases at V and 4 bases at J, with 10 bases in the middle. CDR1 and CDR2 from the germline V gene are SQVTM and ANQGSEA. The DNA for the CDR3 is TGCAGCGTTGTAGAGGGTGGCTATGGCTACACCCTC. Protein product: CSVVEGGYGYTL.

The V gene is TRBV7-9, the J gene TRBJ2-5, with D uncertain. The germline CDR1 and CDR2 sequences are SEHNR and FQNEAQ (reference sequence). V lost 5 bases to trimming and J lost 1 base, with 8 bases between them. CDR3 length: 13 amino acids. The CDR3 protein is CASSRMTQETQYF. The CDR3 coding sequence is TGTGCCAGCAGCCGAATGACCCAAGAGACCCAGTACTTC.